Only a few counts were recorded for the clone carrying this TCR beta chain. Its antigen is not known. TCRdb fed the PCR reads into MiXCR, producing one record per CDR3 protein. The sample holds 15,000 to 20,000 distinct CDR3 sequences, around three fifths seen once. The data are from a study of vaccination and CD4 T cells after COVID-19. The overall study: Nasal swab PCR had detected SARS-CoV-2 in convalescent patients, under ten mild and one severe. Collection of post-COVID samples occurred a median around 94 days after diagnosis, spanning a range of 35 to 161. There were six male and four female convalescents, and two of them were Hispanic. The study, taken as a whole, reports: Convalescent participants were relatively few, and none had early post-infection timepoints studied.

This CDR3 is built from 19 residues. V shed 5 bases, J shed 0 bases, and the junction held 15 bases outside the gene matches. Germline CDR1 reads LGHNT; CDR2 reads FRNRAP. The rearrangement uses TRBV12-5 and TRBJ2-7; TRBD2 aligns across 11 bases. The origin of this receptor is a human donor who had recovered from COVID-19. Sequenced material: CD4+ T cells from blood, taken after SARS-CoV-2 vaccination. CDR3 DNA: TGTGCTAGTGGTATACGGACTAGCGGGCCTGATGAGAGCTCCTACGAGCAGTACTTC. This sequence encodes CASGIRTSGPDESSYEQYF.